A single sample is the source of the 27 T cell receptor beta chains below, sequenced in a study of T cells in Graves' hyperthyroidism and ophthalmopathy. RNA transcripts provided the source from which TCR beta CDR3 regions were amplified. When the TCR CDR3 underwent first-round RT-PCR, the HTBI primer set was used. TCRdb reprocessed the multiplex PCR reads with MiXCR, giving one entry per CDR3 protein. The sample has around 340,000 distinct CDR3 sequences, approximately 17% seen once; the top ten hold roughly 35%. Sequenced input: blood. The receptors stem from a woman under 40 with Graves' hyperthyroidism that later progressed to Graves' ophthalmopathy.

In this sample, this clonotype turned up many times. One end of the junction does not line up with germline, which may come from a read error. The chain joins TRBV7-2 to TRBJ2-1; D is perhaps TRBD1 (6 bases). The CDR3 spans 13 residues. The germline gives CDR1 SGHTA, CDR2 FQGNSA. The CDR3 here is CAGSLYRDNEQFF. CDR3 bases: TGTGCCGGCAGCCTGTACAGGGACAATGAGCAGTTCTTC.

The table lists this clonotype with many counts. The genes are TRBV7-9 and TRBJ2-7; possibly TRBD1 for D (6 bases). CDR1 is SEHNR, CDR2 FQNEAQ, per germline (reference sequence). The ends were cut back, 7 bases at V and 2 bases at J, with 15 bases in the middle. The CDR3 has 14 residues. CDR3: CASTSGGQPYEQYF. The CDR3 coding sequence is TGTGCCAGCACCAGCGGCGGACAGCCCTACGAGCAGTACTTC.

The sample holds a few counts of this clonotype. The chain is built from TRBV10-1 and TRBJ2-3, with 7 bases that match TRBD1. In germline, CDR1 is WNHNN, CDR2 SYGVQD (reference sequence). The trim removed 4 bases at V and 3 bases at J, leaving 4 bases unmatched. CDR3 length equals 14 residues. CDR3 coding DNA: TGCGCCAGCAGTGGACAGGGCCCGACAGATACGCAGTATTTT. Its translation: CASSGQGPTDTQYF.

The chain has TRBV18 and TRBJ1-1; D is ambiguous. The V and J ends lost 1 base and 0 bases respectively, with 12 bases between them. From germline, CDR1 is KGHSH and CDR2 LQKENI. The CDR3 has 16 residues. As DNA, the CDR3 is TGTGCCAGCTCACCACTCGAGGTTCGGCTGAACACTGAAGCTTTCTTT. Translating it yields CASSPLEVRLNTEAFF.

The gene calls are TRBV12-3 or TRBV12-4 and TRBJ2-7; possible D gene TRBD2, 5 bases. The CDR3 spans 13 residues. The ends were cut back, 5 bases at V and 9 bases at J, with 17 bases in the middle. Here the CDR3 reads CASSQLGYEWQYF. DNA for the CDR3: TGTGCCAGCAGTCAACTAGGCTACGAGTGGCAGTACTTC.

This rearrangement joins TRBV18 to TRBJ1-1; D remains unclear. The CDR3 consists of 15 residues. V was trimmed by 3 bases and J by 1 base, leaving 12 bases between them. Germline V lookup: CDR1 KGHSH, CDR2 LQKENI. The CDR3 region has the DNA TGTGCCAGCTCACCGCTAACCGGGAAGAACACTGAAGCTTTCTTT. Protein: CASSPLTGKNTEAFF.

The rearrangement uses TRBV19 and TRBJ2-1, with a tentative D call TRBD2 (5 bases). This CDR3 is 14 amino acids long. The ends were cut back, 9 bases at V and 0 bases at J, with 12 bases in the middle. Germline V CDR1 and CDR2: LNHDA, SQIVND (reference sequence). The CDR3 DNA sequence: TGTGCCAGCCAAGCGGAATTCTCCTACAATGAGCAGTTCTTC. This gives the protein CASQAEFSYNEQFF.

The sample holds many counts of this clonotype. The chain links TRBV12-3 or TRBV12-4 to TRBJ1-2, with D unresolved. The V gene lost 7 bases and the J gene lost 7 bases, with 19 bases spanning the gap. The length of the CDR3 is 14 residues. The CDR3 spells CASTVDSSGVGYTF. CDR3 DNA: TGTGCCAGCACCGTGGATTCGTCTGGGGTTGGCTACACCTTC.

This clonotype was observed many times. The chain combines TRBV3-1 with TRBJ1-1, with D tentatively TRBD1 (5 bases). Per germline, CDR1 LGHDT and CDR2 YNNKEL (reference sequence). The CDR3 runs to 15 residues. The ends were cut back, 3 bases at V and 1 base at J, with 12 bases in the middle. This chain's CDR3 is CASSQGGAGNTEAFF. CDR3 sequence (DNA): TGTGCCAGCAGCCAGGGAGGGGCGGGGAACACTGAAGCTTTCTTT. The full variable domain, rest sourced from reference TRBV3-1 and TRBJ1-1, is DTAVSQTPKYLVTQMGNDKSIKCEQNLGHDTMYWYKQDSKKFLKIMFSYNNKELIINETVPNRFSPKSPDKAHLNLHINSLELGDSAVYFCASSQGGAGNTEAFFGQGTRLTVV.

About this clonotype itself: One base away lies a much larger clone, so this may be a sequencing read error. The DNA for the CDR3 is TGTGCCAGCTCACAGGCTGGCAGGGGGCACACTGAAGCTTTCTTT. Translating it yields CASSQAGRGHTEAFF. This chain uses TRBV18 with TRBJ1-1, with 8 positions matching TRBD1. The CDR3 covers 15 residues. J lost 3 bases, V lost 4 bases, and 7 bases had no gene match. Germline V lookup: CDR1 KGHSH, CDR2 LQKENI.

Details on this clonotype: This may arise from a read error, as a much more abundant clone is one base away. The genes are TRBV3-1 and TRBJ2-5; tentative D call: TRBD2 (6 bases). The CDR3 contains 15 residues. Germline CDR1 is LGHDT and CDR2 is YNNKEL (reference sequence). CDR3 amino acids: CASSPWDSVTETRYF. The CDR3 DNA reads TGTGCCAGCAGCCCCTGGGACTCCGTAACGGAGACCCGGTACTTC.

This clonotype has only a few counts. The chain recombines TRBV25-1 with TRBJ1-3, with no clear D. Trimming pared 1 base from V and 0 bases from J, leaving 16 bases between. Germline CDR1 reads MGHDK; CDR2 reads SYGVNS. The CDR3 covers 18 residues. CDR3 sequence: CASSESPTGQSSGNTIYF. The CDR3 nucleotides are TGTGCCAGCAGTGAATCCCCCACGGGCCAGAGCTCTGGAAACACCATATATTTT.

The CDR3 protein is CASTQTPSTDTQYF. The CDR3 bases are TGTGCCAGCACCCAAACCCCTAGCACAGATACGCAGTATTTT. The V and J genes are TRBV2 and TRBJ2-3; no reliable D call. The CDR3 runs to 14 residues. Germline-derived CDR1 and CDR2 are SNHLY and FYNNEI. V lost 7 bases and J 0 bases, leaving 11 bases between the germline ends.

This clonotype was found a few times. The chain carries TRBV6-1 and TRBJ2-3, with D perhaps TRBD1 (6 bases). Looked up from germline, CDR1 is MNHNS and CDR2 is SASEGT. The CDR3 spans 14 residues. V was pared by 6 bases and J by 2 bases, with 12 bases between. CDR3 in amino acids: CASRTGHPTDTQYF. CDR3 DNA: TGTGCCAGCAGGACGGGACACCCCACAGATACGCAGTATTTT.

In this sample, this clonotype turned up many times. The CDR3 reads CASSERASGSYEQYF. The DNA of the CDR3 is TGTGCCAGCAGTGAACGGGCTAGCGGCTCCTACGAGCAGTACTTC. The rearrangement uses TRBV6-1 and TRBJ2-7; 7 nucleotides match TRBD2. This CDR3 contains 15 residues. J was trimmed by 0 bases and V by 2 bases; bases with no gene match: 4. The germline V gene has CDR1 MNHNS and CDR2 SASEGT.

This clonotype occurred many times. V and J are TRBV2 and TRBJ2-3; D uncertain. CDR1 SNHLY and CDR2 FYNNEI come from the germline V gene. This CDR3 has 12 residues. V was cut by 6 bases and J by 2 bases, with 6 bases left in between. CDR3 amino acids: CASSPDTDTQYF. For the CDR3, the DNA is TGTGCCAGCAGCCCTGACACAGATACGCAGTATTTT.

This clonotype was seen ten or more times. V usage is TRBV4-1 and J usage is TRBJ1-1; D is ambiguous. Trimming took 0 bases from V and 11 from J, leaving 28 bases between them. CDR1 and CDR2 (germline): MGHRA, YSYEKL. The CDR3 length is 18 residues. The CDR3 nucleotides read TGCGCCAGCAGCCAAGATTCATCCCCATTTGGGCCGCATAAAGGGGCTTTCTTT. Protein product: CASSQDSSPFGPHKGAFF.

This clonotype was recorded many times. The chain carries TRBV27 and TRBJ2-7; 7 nucleotides match TRBD1. This CDR3 is built from 16 residues. Unmatched junction bases numbered 11, after V lost 4 bases and J lost 2 bases. The germline gives CDR1 MNHEY, CDR2 SMNVEV (reference sequence). The CDR3: CASSSKWDRQAYEQYF. The CDR3 DNA sequence: TGTGCCAGCAGTTCTAAGTGGGACAGACAAGCCTACGAGCAGTACTTC.

This clonotype was observed a few times. The chain has TRBV2 and TRBJ1-1; D possibly corresponds to TRBD1 (6 bases). Trimming cost V 2 bases and J 1 base, with 14 bases left between them. CDR3 length equals 16 residues. The germline CDR1 and CDR2 sequences are SNHLY and FYNNEI. CDR3 in amino acids: CASSETRGLGNTEAFF. CDR3 DNA sequence: TGTGCCAGCAGTGAAACCAGGGGCCTTGGGAACACTGAAGCTTTCTTT.

This clonotype was counted at least ten times. CDR3 sequence: CAWGQGFLSYEQYF. The CDR3, as DNA: TGTGCCTGGGGACAGGGGTTCCTATCCTACGAGCAGTACTTC. The chain carries TRBV30 and TRBJ2-7; 9 bases agree with TRBD1. The CDR3 contains 14 residues. Germline V gene data show CDR1 as GTSNPN and CDR2 as SVGIG (reference sequence). V trimming: 5 bases; J trimming: 1 base; junction bases outside the gene matches: 6.

The genes are TRBV20-1 and TRBJ2-2; TRBD1 might be the D (6 bases). V lost 0 bases, J lost 10 bases, and 21 bases lay in between. Germline-derived CDR1 and CDR2 are DFQATT and SNEGSKA (reference sequence). This CDR3 comprises 16 residues. The CDR3 region is CSARDPETQGFEELFF. CDR3 DNA sequence: TGCAGTGCTAGAGACCCCGAAACCCAGGGGTTCGAGGAGCTGTTTTTT.

J is TRBJ2-7 and V is TRBV4-1, with 10 bases matching TRBD1. This CDR3 is built from 16 residues. The germline V gene encodes CDR1 MGHRA and CDR2 YSYEKL. V shed 4 bases and J 2 bases; nucleotides not matched to a gene: 8. This CDR3 is CASSPPGQGSTYEQYF. The CDR3 bases are TGCGCCAGCAGCCCACCGGGACAGGGGAGCACCTACGAGCAGTACTTC.

This clonotype was detected ten times or more. The genes are TRBV10-3 and TRBJ2-3; D is ambiguous. The CDR3 covers 13 residues. Trimming cost V 8 bases and J 5 bases, with 14 bases left between them. CDR1 and CDR2 from the germline V gene are ENHRY and SYGVKD. CDR3 loop: CAILAQLGDTQYF. DNA of the CDR3: TGTGCCATCTTGGCACAATTGGGAGATACGCAGTATTTT.

The V gene is TRBV10-3, the J gene TRBJ1-2; maybe TRBD1 (5 bases). This CDR3 comprises 15 residues. Trimming removed 10 bases from V and 4 bases from J, with 22 bases in between. Germline CDR1 ENHRY, CDR2 SYGVKD. CDR3 sequence: CATRDPTGPSYGYTF. CDR3 nucleotide sequence: TGTGCCACGCGGGACCCGACCGGGCCAAGCTATGGCTACACCTTC.

This clonotype was seen at least ten times. The rearrangement joins TRBV4-1 to TRBJ1-1; D might be TRBD1 (5 bases). Germline values: CDR1 MGHRA, CDR2 YSYEKL. The germline V and J ends were trimmed by 6 bases and 1 base, with 12 bases remaining between them. CDR3 length equals 14 residues. This CDR3 is CASRDSRSNTEAFF. CDR3 sequence (DNA): TGCGCCAGCAGAGACAGCCGGTCGAACACTGAAGCTTTCTTT.

This clonotype occurred many times. This sequence joins TRBV2 and TRBJ2-3; D gene ambiguous. Germline CDR1 is SNHLY and CDR2 is FYNNEI. The CDR3 length is 13 residues. With 8 bases removed from V and 2 bases from J, the gap between germline ends came to 11 bases. The DNA for the CDR3 is TGTGCCAGCTTACATACAGACACAGATACGCAGTATTTT. It codes for CASLHTDTDTQYF. Drawing the rest from reference TRBV2 and TRBJ2-3, the complete variable domain is EPEVTQTPSHQVTQMGQEVILRCVPISNHLYFYWYRQILGQKVEFLVSFYNNEISEKSEIFDDQFSVERPDGSNFTLKIRSTKLEDSAMYFCASLHTDTDTQYFGPGTRLTVL.

This clonotype was counted at least ten times. J is TRBJ2-1 and V is TRBV7-8; the match to TRBD2 covers 8 bases. The CDR3 extends over 14 amino acids. Germline V gives CDR1 SGHVS, CDR2 FQNEAQ. V lost 4 bases to trimming and J lost 5 bases; unmatched junction nucleotides: 4. CDR3 nucleotide sequence: TGTGCCAGCAGCTCCGGGACTAGAAACAATGAGCAGTTCTTC. Translation: CASSSGTRNNEQFF.